Listed here are 9 T cell receptor beta chains from one sample, sequenced in a study of cytomegalovirus exposure and HLA in healthy donors. PCR was performed using 60 Vbeta and 13 Jbeta primers. Profiled with immunoSEQ multiplex PCR; TCRdb holds only in-frame clones, not every one. The sample has 150,000 to 200,000 clones; 70% to 90% are singletons. The sequenced sample was PBMCs. These receptors originate from a woman between 50 and 59 years old in good health and CMV-seronegative.

The rearrangement uses TRBV11-3 and TRBJ2-7; D may be TRBD1 (6 bases). V lost 1 base and J lost 5, with 9 bases in between. The CDR3 has 13 residues. CDR1 is SGHNT and CDR2 is YENEEA in the germline V gene. The CDR3 DNA reads as TGTGCCAGCAGCTTAGGGGGGCGCGACGAGCAGTACTTC. Translated: CASSLGGRDEQYF.

This chain connects TRBV18 to TRBJ2-1, with 9 bases lining up with TRBD2. V trimming: 2 bases; J trimming: 15 bases; junction bases outside the gene matches: 20. In germline, CDR1 is KGHSH, CDR2 LQKENI. The CDR3 has 17 residues. This CDR3 reads CASSPRLAGEVVPGGFF. The CDR3 DNA is TGTGCCAGCTCACCAAGGTTAGCGGGAGAGGTCGTTCCTGGAGGGTTCTTC.

The DNA of the CDR3 is TGCGCCAGCAGTGAGTCGGGACAGGGTTGGACTGAAGCTTTCTTT. Translating it yields CASSESGQGWTEAFF. The chain is built from TRBV10-1 and TRBJ1-1; 9 nucleotides align to TRBD1. V shed 0 bases, J shed 5 bases, and the junction held 4 bases outside the gene matches. CDR3 length: 15 amino acids. CDR1 WNHNN and CDR2 SYGVQD come from the germline V gene (reference sequence).

The genes are TRBV6-1 and TRBJ2-3, with D uncertain. The CDR3 has 16 amino acids. Germline V CDR1 and CDR2: MNHNS, SASEGT. V was cut by 3 bases and J by 0 bases, with 13 bases left in between. CDR3 residues: CASSDESYWSTDTQYF. CDR3 coding DNA: TGTGCCAGCAGTGACGAGAGTTATTGGAGCACAGATACGCAGTATTTT.

This sequence joins TRBV7-2 and TRBJ2-7; D unclear. The CDR3 has 13 residues. Trimming removed 1 base at V and 5 bases at J, with 9 bases between. The germline V gene encodes CDR1 SGHTA and CDR2 FQGNSA. CDR3 protein: CASSLVRGHEQYF. CDR3 DNA: TGTGCCAGCAGCTTAGTACGCGGTCACGAGCAGTACTTC.

CDR3 protein: CASSGETRNTEAFF. DNA of the CDR3: TGTGCCAGCAGTGGCGAAACGCGGAACACTGAAGCTTTCTTT. The chain has TRBV2 and TRBJ1-1; the D is unclear. Germline lookup yields CDR1 SNHLY and CDR2 FYNNEI. V was trimmed by 4 bases and J by 1 base, leaving 10 bases between them. The CDR3 loop spans 14 amino acids.

Comment on this clone: A junction boundary mismatches the germline segment, possibly from a read error. The chain links TRBV28 to TRBJ1-4; TRBD1 is a possible D gene (5 bases). The CDR3 loop spans 16 amino acids. The V gene's germline CDR1 is MDHEN and CDR2 SYDVKM. The DNA of the CDR3 is TGTGCCAGCAGTGCCTCGGACATCTCGAATAATGAGAAACTGTTTTTT. Protein product: CASSASDISNNEKLFF. Complete variable domain (other parts from reference TRBV28 and TRBJ1-4): DVKVTQSSRYLVKRTGEKVFLECVQDMDHENMFWYRQDPGLGLRLIYFSYDVKMKEKGDIPEGYSVSREKKERFSLILESASTNQTSMYLCASSASDISNNEKLFFGSGTQLSVL.

The chain couples TRBV19 to TRBJ2-5; 7 positions agree with TRBD2. The J call is doubtful: the DNA matches TRBJ2-7 better. CDR3 length: 15 amino acids. Germline loops: CDR1 LNHDA, CDR2 SQIVND (reference sequence). The CDR3 nucleotides are TGTGCCAGTAGTACGACGGGGCGGGAGCGTTACGAGCAGTACTTC. The encoded protein is CASSTTGRERYEQYF.

V gene TRBV7-9 combines with J gene TRBJ2-2; 12 positions match TRBD1. Trimming at V came to 4 bases and at J to 7 bases, leaving 4 bases not matched to a gene. The CDR3 is made up of 15 amino acids. Germline CDR1 SEHNR, CDR2 FQNEAQ (reference sequence). DNA of the CDR3: TGTGCCAGCAGCTGGGGACAGGGGGCAATCGGGGAGCTGTTTTTT. It yields the protein CASSWGQGAIGELFF.